A single sample gave rise to the 27 T cell receptor beta chains below, sequenced in a study of cytotoxic CD8 clonotypes in ibrutinib-treated CLL. Profiling relied on immunoSEQ multiplex PCR, and the TCRdb table lists in-frame clones only, not all of them. The sample carries fewer than 90,000 clones, roughly 72% recorded once. Material: PBMCs, obtained after 12 months of ibrutinib treatment. These receptors originate from a human donor with chronic lymphocytic leukemia.

V usage is TRBV5-4 and J usage is TRBJ1-1; 7 bases are a match to TRBD1. This CDR3 has 14 amino acids. Germline trimming cut 5 bases from V and 5 bases from J; bases unmatched to any gene: 9. The V gene's germline CDR1 is SGHNT and CDR2 YYREEE (reference sequence). CDR3 amino acids: CASRLQGGGTEAFF. The DNA of the CDR3 is TGTGCCAGCAGACTTCAGGGGGGAGGGACTGAAGCTTTCTTT.

The chain employs TRBV4-1 and TRBJ1-4; perhaps TRBD1 as D (6 bases). V lost 0 bases and J lost 8, with 13 bases in between. In germline, CDR1 is MGHRA, CDR2 YSYEKL. The CDR3 has 15 amino acids. CDR3 protein: CASSQDRQGSEKLFF. DNA for the CDR3: TGCGCCAGCAGCCAAGATAGGCAGGGGAGCGAAAAACTGTTTTTT.

The chain couples TRBV7-3 to TRBJ1-1; D remains ambiguous. CDR1 is SGHTA and CDR2 is FQGTGA in the germline V gene. The CDR3 has 13 amino acids. V lost 6 bases, J lost 0 bases, and 8 bases lay in between. The CDR3 loop reads CASSPQVNTEAFF. The CDR3 DNA follows: TGTGCCAGCAGTCCTCAGGTGAACACTGAAGCTTTCTTT. The full variable domain, with the rest looked up from reference TRBV7-3 and TRBJ1-1, is GAGVSQTPSNKVTEKGKYVELRCDPISGHTALYWYRQSLGQGPEFLIYFQGTGAADDSGLPNDRFFAVRPEGSVSTLKIQRTERGDSAVYLCASSPQVNTEAFFGQGTRLTVV.

This chain uses TRBV30 with TRBJ2-5; 7 bases fit TRBD2. Looked up from germline, CDR1 is GTSNPN and CDR2 is SVGIG (reference sequence). Trimming cost V 5 bases and J 2 bases; bases outside gene matches: 11. There are 15 residues in the CDR3. The CDR3 region is CAWGQGLPLQETQYF. The CDR3 region has the DNA TGTGCCTGGGGCCAGGGACTACCCCTGCAAGAGACCCAGTACTTC.

This chain links TRBV5-6 with TRBJ1-6, with 9 bases that match TRBD1. Germline CDR1 and CDR2: SGHDT and YYEEEE. The ends lost 1 base at V and 8 bases at J; junction bases unmatched: 7. This CDR3 comprises 16 residues. The CDR3, as DNA: TGTGCCAGCAGCTTGAAGACAGGGGGTTTGGATTCACCCCTCCACTTT. This translates into CASSLKTGGLDSPLHF. Full variable domain (remainder filled in from reference TRBV5-6 and TRBJ1-6): DAGVTQSPTHLIKTRGQQVTLRCSPKSGHDTVSWYQQALGQGPQFIFQYYEEEERQRGNFPDRFSGHQFPNYSSELNVNALLLGDSALYLCASSLKTGGLDSPLHFGNGTRLTVT.

This clone was seen just once. This chain connects TRBV9 to TRBJ1-1; TRBD1 agrees at 9 bases. This CDR3 region has 13 residues. V was pared by 6 bases and J by 4 bases, with 4 bases of the junction left unmatched. CDR1 is SGDLS and CDR2 is YYNGEE in the germline V gene. CDR3 loop: CASNQGQGTEAFF. The CDR3 region has the DNA TGTGCCAGCAATCAGGGACAGGGCACTGAAGCTTTCTTT.

The chain links TRBV7-2 to TRBJ1-1, with a tentative D call TRBD1 (5 bases). The CDR3 spans 16 residues. V lost 5 bases to trimming and J lost 5 bases, with 21 bases between them. Germline values: CDR1 SGHTA, CDR2 FQGNSA. The chain's CDR3 is CASSTSARGGWTEAFF. CDR3 in DNA: TGTGCCAGCAGCACGTCGGCCCGGGGGGGTTGGACTGAAGCTTTCTTT.

This clone was seen a few times. The rearrangement joins TRBV19 to TRBJ1-5; D gene uncertain. CDR1 and CDR2 (germline): LNHDA, SQIVND (reference sequence). The germline V and J ends were trimmed by 4 bases and 9 bases, with 16 bases remaining between them. CDR3 length: 14 amino acids. The CDR3 DNA sequence: TGTGCCAGTAGTAATAGGCAGAGGGATGGGCCCCAGCATTTT. Translated: CASSNRQRDGPQHF.

The chain has TRBV18 and TRBJ1-1; 10 positions match TRBD1. The CDR3 runs 18 residues. The ends lost 2 bases at V and 4 bases at J; junction bases unmatched: 13. From germline, CDR1 is KGHSH and CDR2 LQKENI. CDR3 in amino acids: CASSPFYRDRGGGTEAFF. CDR3 sequence (DNA): TGTGCCAGCTCACCATTTTACCGGGACAGGGGCGGGGGCACTGAAGCTTTCTTT.

This clone was seen a single time. The gene calls are TRBV2 and TRBJ2-1; D perhaps matches TRBD1 (5 bases). Trimming shortened V by 4 bases and J by 5 bases, and 6 bases separated the two germline ends. CDR3 length equals 12 residues. CDR1 is SNHLY, CDR2 FYNNEI, per germline. The chain's CDR3 is CASSAGNNEQFF. CDR3 nucleotides: TGTGCCAGCAGTGCAGGGAACAATGAGCAGTTCTTC.

This chain uses TRBV11-1 with TRBJ2-7; D is unresolved. Trimming removed 0 bases at V and 4 bases at J, with 4 bases between. The CDR3 runs to 12 residues. Germline assignment: CDR1 SGHAT and CDR2 FQDESV (reference sequence). CDR3 nucleotides: TGTGCCAGCAGCTTAGCGGGGTACGAGCAGTACTTC. It encodes CASSLAGYEQYF.

V gene TRBV18 combines with J gene TRBJ1-2; D is unresolved. V was pared by 4 bases and J by 0 bases, with 3 bases between. Germline lookup yields CDR1 KGHSH and CDR2 LQKENI. The CDR3 spans 12 residues. The CDR3: CASSQANYGYTF. In DNA form, the CDR3 reads TGTGCCAGCTCACAAGCTAACTATGGCTACACCTTC. Drawing the rest from reference TRBV18 and TRBJ1-2, the complete variable domain is NAGVMQNPRHLVRRRGQEARLRCSPMKGHSHVYWYRQLPEEGLKFMVYLQKENIIDESGMPKERFSAEFPKEGPSILRIQQVVRGDSAAYFCASSQANYGYTFGSGTRLTVV.

The chain joins TRBV13 to TRBJ2-3; D remains unclear. The V gene's germline CDR1 is PRHDT and CDR2 FYEKMQ (reference sequence). This CDR3 spans 15 amino acids. V lost 2 bases and J lost 0, with 9 bases in between. Here the CDR3 reads CASSLRVSSTDTQYF. DNA of the CDR3: TGTGCCAGCAGCTTAAGGGTATCGAGCACAGATACGCAGTATTTT.

The rearrangement links TRBV7-9 to TRBJ1-1, with a weak D call TRBD1 (5 bases). V gave up 2 bases and J gave up 5 bases, with 12 bases separating them. The CDR3 has 14 amino acids. In germline, CDR1 is SEHNR, CDR2 FQNEAQ (reference sequence). The CDR3 here is CASSLRGDRTEAFF. CDR3 DNA: TGTGCCAGCAGCTTAAGGGGCGACCGGACTGAAGCTTTCTTT.

CDR3: CAWSLQGRGSDQPQHF. Here the CDR3 DNA reads TGTGCCTGGAGTCTACAGGGGAGGGGATCCGATCAGCCCCAGCATTTT. This chain links TRBV30 with TRBJ1-5; 7 bases line up with TRBD1. Germline V gene lookup returns CDR1 GTSNPN and CDR2 SVGIG (reference sequence). The CDR3 has 16 amino acids. V lost 2 bases, J lost 5 bases, and 12 bases stayed unmatched.

This clone was observed a handful of times. The rearrangement joins TRBV2 to TRBJ2-7; no definite D call. Germline V gives CDR1 SNHLY, CDR2 FYNNEI. There are 11 residues in the CDR3. Trimming took off 3 bases at V and 6 bases at J, with 6 bases between the two ends. CDR3 DNA: TGTGCCAGCAGTGAGGTTTCCGAGCAGTACTTC. Translating gives CASSEVSEQYF.

CDR3 in DNA: TGTGCCAGCAGCTTGGAGGCAGGGGTTTCACCCCTCCACTTT. Its protein product is CASSLEAGVSPLHF. This chain connects TRBV5-4 to TRBJ1-6, with a tentative D call TRBD1 (6 bases). Germline values: CDR1 SGHNT, CDR2 YYREEE (reference sequence). The CDR3 extends over 14 amino acids. The V and J ends lost 0 bases and 9 bases respectively, with 10 bases between them. Looking up the rest from reference TRBV5-4 and TRBJ1-6 gives the full variable domain: ETGVTQSPTHLIKTRGQQVTLRCSSQSGHNTVSWYQQALGQGPQFIFQYYREEENGRGNFPPRFSGLQFPNYSSELNVNALELDDSALYLCASSLEAGVSPLHFGNGTRLTVT.

V is TRBV7-9 and J is TRBJ1-5; D unclear. Trimming removed 1 base at V and 3 bases at J, with 4 bases between. This CDR3 is 13 amino acids long. CDR1 and CDR2 (germline): SEHNR, FQNEAQ (reference sequence). The CDR3 loop reads CASSLGNNQPQHF. CDR3 nucleotide sequence: TGTGCCAGCAGCTTAGGAAACAATCAGCCCCAGCATTTT.

This clone was seen only once. The chain recombines TRBV5-4 with TRBJ1-6; possible D gene TRBD1, 5 bases. CDR3 size: 18 residues. CDR1 is SGHNT and CDR2 is YYREEE in the germline V gene (reference sequence). Between the trimmed V and J ends, which lost 4 bases and 7 bases, there was a span of 24 bases. The CDR3 DNA reads as TGTGCCAGCAGCCACCCCATCAGTGCGACAAGGGACAATTCACCCCTCCACTTT. Amino acid sequence: CASSHPISATRDNSPLHF.

This rearrangement joins TRBV7-2 to TRBJ2-7, with 8 bases aligning to TRBD2. The germline V gene encodes CDR1 SGHTA and CDR2 FQGNSA. The length of the CDR3 is 16 residues. V trimming: 5 bases; J trimming: 0 bases; junction bases outside the gene matches: 9. CDR3 nucleotide sequence: TGTGCCAGCAGCCCCCGGGGGGGAATGGGCTCCTACGAGCAGTACTTC. Translating it yields CASSPRGGMGSYEQYF.

This rearrangement joins TRBV6-6 to TRBJ2-7; TRBD2 might be the D (6 bases). V shed 6 bases and J shed 7 bases, with 10 bases lying between them. Germline V gives CDR1 MNHNY, CDR2 SVGAGI (reference sequence). The CDR3 is 11 residues long. The DNA for the CDR3 is TGTGCCAGCAGCCTCGCGGGGGAGCAGTACTTC. Its translation is CASSLAGEQYF.

The chain employs TRBV6-4 and TRBJ1-1, with D uncertain. CDR3 size: 13 residues. Germline CDR1 is MRHNA and CDR2 is SNTAGT. V lost 6 bases and J 3 bases, leaving 11 bases between the germline ends. CDR3 sequence: CASRLEGHTEAFF. CDR3 sequence (DNA): TGTGCCAGCAGGCTGGAGGGTCACACTGAAGCTTTCTTT.

Only a few counts were recorded for this clone. This sequence joins TRBV10-2 and TRBJ1-6; D unresolved. CDR3 length: 14 residues. Per germline, CDR1 WSHSY and CDR2 SAAADI. V dropped 5 bases and J dropped 2 bases, with 7 bases sitting between them. The DNA of the CDR3 is TGCGCCAGCAGTAGTGATCCCTATAATTCACCCCTCCACTTT. Translated: CASSSDPYNSPLHF.

The chain recombines TRBV5-1 with TRBJ2-5, with 13 nucleotides matching TRBD2. This CDR3 comprises 17 residues. CDR1 SGHRS and CDR2 YFSETQ come from the germline V gene. V shed 2 bases, J shed 2 bases, and the junction held 6 bases outside the gene matches. As DNA, the CDR3 is TGCGCCAGCAGCTTAGGACTAGCGGGGGACAAACAAGAGACCCAGTACTTC. Translating gives CASSLGLAGDKQETQYF.

V gene TRBV19 combines with J gene TRBJ1-2; D ambiguous. This CDR3 region has 16 residues. Trimming removed 2 bases from V and 3 bases from J, with 16 bases in between. In germline, CDR1 is LNHDA, CDR2 SQIVND (reference sequence). This chain's CDR3 is CASSISVGGLYYGYTF. The CDR3 DNA reads TGTGCCAGTAGTATATCTGTCGGAGGGTTGTACTATGGCTACACCTTC.

The chain links TRBV5-4 to TRBJ2-3; D perhaps matches TRBD2 (5 bases). This CDR3 has 15 residues. Trimming pared 3 bases from V and 9 bases from J, leaving 20 bases between. Germline assignment: CDR1 SGHNT and CDR2 YYREEE (reference sequence). The CDR3 is CASSSSAGGVGTQYF. CDR3 DNA sequence: TGTGCCAGCAGCTCCTCCGCGGGCGGTGTAGGAACGCAGTATTTT.

This clone occurred once. The V gene is TRBV4-3, the J gene TRBJ1-5, with D possibly being TRBD1 (5 bases). Trimming stripped 2 bases from V and 4 bases from J, with 12 bases between. CDR3 size: 15 residues. Germline values: CDR1 LGHNA, CDR2 YSLEER. The chain's CDR3 is CASSQTYGGNQPQHF. Here the CDR3 DNA reads TGCGCCAGCAGCCAAACCTATGGGGGGAATCAGCCCCAGCATTTT.